The clone carrying this T cell receptor (beta chain) has a count of ten or more. The antigen is unknown. One junction end disagrees with the germline gene, perhaps due to a read error. This sample stems from a study of identical twins. Study observations and caveats: Fewer insertions characterized abundant cord blood beta clonotypes, whereas memory repertoires showed none.

TCRdb itself ran the 5' RACE reads through MiXCR, one entry per CDR3 protein. The table records approximately 220,000 distinct CDR3 sequences, less than 8% of them present only once. These data were also filed under a second study, of yellow fever vaccine responses in identical twins. As that study records: Among the twins, the vaccine T cell response reportedly seemed partly convergent and partly personalized.

Material: memory (CD45RO+) T cells sorted from blood. The receptor comes from a woman under 30 in good health.

In nucleotides, the CDR3 is TGTGCCACCAGCATGGGAGAACCTAGCGGGGGTCTCTGTTTT. The encoded protein is CATSMGEPSGGLCF. The V and J genes are TRBV15 and TRBJ2-3, with 10 nucleotides matching TRBD2. The CDR3 covers 14 residues. Germline-derived CDR1 and CDR2 are LNHNV and YYDKDF (reference sequence). The variable domain in full, completed from reference TRBV15 and TRBJ2-3, reads DAMVIQNPRYQVTQFGKPVTLSCSQTLNHNVMYWYQQKSSQAPKLLFHYYDKDFNNEADTPDNFQSRRPNTSFCFLDIRSPGLGDTAMYLCATSMGEPSGGLCFGPGTRLTVL.